Below are 27 T cell receptor beta chains sequenced from a single sample in a study of shared clonotypes between healthy human individuals. This table comes from immunoSEQ multiplex PCR, and its TCRdb copy is limited to in-frame clones, with some not included. Of more than 2 million clones in the sample, about 95% were seen once. Positive CCR7 selection of CD45RO-negative cells yielded the naive CD8 cells, and terminally differentiated effector memory CD45RA+ cells were excluded. Sample: naive CD8+ T cells sorted from blood. These receptor sequences come from a man in his late teens or twenties in good health.

The CDR3 region has the DNA TGTGCCAGCAGTACCGACAGGGACCTGAACACTGAAGCTTTCTTT. It codes for CASSTDRDLNTEAFF. The V call is TRBV6-5, the J call TRBJ1-1, with 7 bases identical to TRBD1. Germline V gives CDR1 MNHEY, CDR2 SVGAGI. This CDR3 is 15 amino acids long. V was pared by 5 bases and J by 0 bases, with 6 bases of the junction left unmatched.

This sequence joins TRBV6-5 and TRBJ2-7; D remains unclear. V lost 6 bases and J 6 bases, leaving 12 bases between the germline ends. CDR1 is MNHEY, CDR2 SVGAGI, per germline. CDR3 length equals 12 residues. DNA of the CDR3: TGTGCCAGCAGGAGTGGCCAGGCCGAGCAGTACTTC. Translation gives CASRSGQAEQYF.

Points on this clone: In the same sample, other DNA sequences code for this CDR3. V gene TRBV9 combines with J gene TRBJ2-3; TRBD1 might be the D (5 bases). The CDR3 runs to 14 residues. V lost 4 bases and J 1 base, leaving 10 bases between the germline ends. Per the germline V gene, CDR1 is SGDLS and CDR2 is YYNGEE. The CDR3 here is CASSPQGGTDTQYF. The CDR3 nucleotides read TGTGCCAGCAGCCCCCAAGGGGGCACAGATACGCAGTATTTT.

This clone has a single count. The rearrangement uses TRBV19 and TRBJ1-2; 7 bases align to TRBD1. V shed 2 bases and J 4 bases; nucleotides not matched to a gene: 4. This CDR3 comprises 14 residues. Germline V gives CDR1 LNHDA, CDR2 SQIVND (reference sequence). CDR3 sequence: CASSIRGPIYGYTF. CDR3 sequence (DNA): TGTGCCAGTAGTATAAGGGGGCCGATCTATGGCTACACCTTC.

The rearrangement joins TRBV7-2 to TRBJ1-2; a weak D match, TRBD1 (6 bases). CDR1 and CDR2 from the germline V gene are SGHTA and FQGNSA. V lost 4 bases and J lost 4, with 19 bases in between. The length of the CDR3 is 16 residues. CDR3 bases: TGTGCCAGCAGCTCAACGCACAGGGTGGATATCTATGGCTACACCTTC. It yields the protein CASSSTHRVDIYGYTF.

For this clone: Compared with germline, one end of the junction differs, possibly owing to a read error. This sequence joins TRBV7-7 and TRBJ1-5; 8 bases fit TRBD1. Germline V gene sequence: CDR1 SSHAT, CDR2 FNYEAQ (reference sequence). CDR3 length equals 14 residues. The CDR3 protein is CASSQDRAAQPQHF. In nucleotides, the CDR3 is TGTGCTAGCAGCCAGGACAGGGCGGCTCAGCCCCAGCATTTT. Full variable domain (remainder filled in from reference TRBV7-7 and TRBJ1-5): GAGVSQSPRYKVTKRGQDVTLRCDPISSHATLYWYQQALGQGPEFLTYFNYEAQPDKSGLPSDRFSAERPEGSISTLTIQRTEQRDSAMYRCASSQDRAAQPQHFGDGTRLSIL.

The chain recombines TRBV23-1 with TRBJ1-1; unclear D gene. TRBV23-1 is an open reading frame, and its role is uncertain. Trimming removed 0 bases at V and 9 bases at J, with 11 bases between. This CDR3 region has 13 residues. CDR3 nucleotide sequence: TGCGCCAGCAGTCAATCGAAGAGGACTCAAGCTTTCTTT. As protein: CASSQSKRTQAFF.

Regarding this clone: The same CDR3 also results from other DNA sequences found in this sample. The chain has TRBV11-2 and TRBJ2-3; the D is unclear. V was trimmed by 1 base and J by 2 bases, leaving 7 bases between them. This CDR3 comprises 14 residues. Germline V gives CDR1 SGHAT, CDR2 FQNNGV. Here the CDR3 reads CASSLVGSTDTQYF. The DNA of the CDR3 is TGTGCCAGCAGCTTAGTGGGTTCCACAGATACGCAGTATTTT.

J is TRBJ1-2 and V is TRBV4-3; D unclear. Trimming removed 0 bases from V and 3 bases from J, with 11 bases in between. The CDR3 sequence is 15 residues long. From germline, CDR1 is LGHNA and CDR2 YSLEER. The CDR3 DNA reads TGCGCCAGCAGCCAAGACTCTAATGGGGACTATGGCTACACCTTC. Protein product: CASSQDSNGDYGYTF.

This rearrangement joins TRBV7-6 to TRBJ2-3, with a possible D match to TRBD2 (6 bases). CDR1 SGHVS and CDR2 FNYEAQ come from the germline V gene. V was trimmed by 2 bases and J by 2 bases, leaving 14 bases between them. This CDR3 spans 16 amino acids. Written as DNA, the CDR3 is TGTGCCAGCAGCTTAATGGCGGGGCTTTACACAGATACGCAGTATTTT. It encodes CASSLMAGLYTDTQYF.

The gene calls are TRBV4-3 and TRBJ1-1, with D possibly being TRBD1 (5 bases). The ends were cut back, 0 bases at V and 0 bases at J, with 23 bases in the middle. Germline V lookup: CDR1 LGHNA, CDR2 YSLEER. The CDR3 consists of 20 residues. For the CDR3, the DNA is TGCGCCAGCAGCCAAGAGCCGGGGGATTGGGAGAATGCCATGAACACTGAAGCTTTCTTT. Translating it yields CASSQEPGDWENAMNTEAFF.

The chain links TRBV7-6 to TRBJ2-6; D remains unclear. The CDR3 consists of 16 residues. CDR1 and CDR2 from the germline V gene are SGHVS and FNYEAQ. Trimming removed 5 bases at V and 0 bases at J, with 11 bases between. The CDR3 coding sequence is TGTGCCAGCAGCCCCTTCGGAGCCTCTGGGGCCAACGTCCTGACTTTC. Translating gives CASSPFGASGANVLTF.

The gene calls are TRBV7-9 and TRBJ2-2, with D possibly TRBD1 on 6 matching bases. Trimming removed 3 bases from V and 1 base from J, with 9 bases in between. This CDR3 has 15 amino acids. Looked up from germline, CDR1 is SEHNR and CDR2 is FQNEAQ (reference sequence). The CDR3 DNA is TGTGCCAGCAGCTTGTCCAGGGGGAACACCGGGGAGCTGTTTTTT. It is translated as CASSLSRGNTGELFF.

The chain uses TRBV10-2 and TRBJ2-3, with D possibly being TRBD1 (6 bases). This CDR3 comprises 13 residues. Trimming took off 7 bases at V and 1 base at J, with 9 bases between the two ends. Germline values: CDR1 WSHSY, CDR2 SAAADI. The CDR3 region is CASNNRGTDTQYF. In DNA form, the CDR3 reads TGCGCCAGCAATAACAGGGGCACAGATACGCAGTATTTT.

The chain joins TRBV10-3 to TRBJ2-2; D not resolved. The CDR3 loop spans 15 amino acids. Between the trimmed V and J ends, which lost 4 bases and 2 bases, there was a span of 11 bases. Germline V gene lookup returns CDR1 ENHRY and CDR2 SYGVKD. CDR3 protein: CAISVGQANTGELFF. The CDR3 nucleotides are TGTGCCATCAGTGTAGGGCAGGCAAACACCGGGGAGCTGTTTTTT.

The chain has TRBV6-5 and TRBJ1-4; 9 bases agree with TRBD1. CDR3 size: 14 residues. The V gene end was trimmed by 6 bases and the J gene end by 7 bases; junction bases not matched to a gene: 6. Germline V gene sequence: CDR1 MNHEY, CDR2 SVGAGI. In DNA form, the CDR3 reads TGTGCCAGCAGACAGGGGGCGACGGGTGAAAAACTGTTTTTT. Protein product: CASRQGATGEKLFF.

The chain is built from TRBV27 and TRBJ1-5; no definite D call. Germline CDR1 reads MNHEY; CDR2 reads SMNVEV (reference sequence). This CDR3 contains 14 residues. Trimming took off 0 bases at V and 6 bases at J, with 9 bases between the two ends. The CDR3 DNA follows: TGTGCCAGCAGTTTATCTGGGTACGGTCAGCCCCAGCATTTT. The encoded protein is CASSLSGYGQPQHF.

This clone was recorded only once. This chain connects TRBV7-8 to TRBJ2-5, with D possibly being TRBD2 (5 bases). From germline, CDR1 is SGHVS and CDR2 FQNEAQ. V lost 3 bases to trimming and J lost 2 bases, with 10 bases between them. This CDR3 region has 14 residues. CDR3 bases: TGTGCCAGCAGCTTCCAAGCGGTACAAGAGACCCAGTACTTC. This encodes CASSFQAVQETQYF.

This chain links TRBV5-4 with TRBJ1-1; D gene uncertain. CDR1 and CDR2 (germline): SGHNT, YYREEE (reference sequence). V was cut by 0 bases and J by 3 bases, with 9 bases left in between. The CDR3 loop spans 14 amino acids. The CDR3 coding sequence is TGTGCCAGCAGCTTGGAAGGTTGGGACACTGAAGCTTTCTTT. Encoded protein: CASSLEGWDTEAFF. The full variable domain, completed using reference TRBV5-4 and TRBJ1-1, is ETGVTQSPTHLIKTRGQQVTLRCSSQSGHNTVSWYQQALGQGPQFIFQYYREEENGRGNFPPRFSGLQFPNYSSELNVNALELDDSALYLCASSLEGWDTEAFFGQGTRLTVV.

DNA of the CDR3: TGTGCCAGCAGCCCCGAGGGTGTTGGGGCGGACGAGCAGTACTTC. The encoded protein is CASSPEGVGADEQYF. The chain joins TRBV7-2 to TRBJ2-7; tentatively, D is TRBD1 or TRBD2 (5 bases each). Germline CDR1 is SGHTA and CDR2 is FQGNSA. The germline V and J ends were trimmed by 5 bases and 5 bases, with 19 bases remaining between them. CDR3 size: 15 residues.

This sequence joins TRBV4-1 and TRBJ2-7; D unresolved. This CDR3 region has 13 residues. V lost 1 base and J 2 bases, leaving 6 bases between the germline ends. In germline, CDR1 is MGHRA, CDR2 YSYEKL. Written as DNA, the CDR3 is TGCGCCAGCAGCCAAGCCCCGCCCTACGAGCAGTACTTC. This encodes CASSQAPPYEQYF.

The chain recombines TRBV27 with TRBJ1-1; TRBD1 aligns across 8 bases. The CDR3 runs to 14 residues. Trimming took 6 bases from V and 5 from J; bases not matched to a gene: 8. Germline V gene sequence: CDR1 MNHEY, CDR2 SMNVEV (reference sequence). DNA of the CDR3: TGTGCCAGCAGCATAGACAGGGGAGGAACTGAAGCTTTCTTT. Its protein is CASSIDRGGTEAFF.

This clone was seen just once. The V and J genes are TRBV18 and TRBJ2-1; TRBD2 matches at 10 bases. Germline CDR1 KGHSH, CDR2 LQKENI. The CDR3 has 17 residues. V lost 3 bases and J lost 3; bases outside the gene matches: 8. The CDR3 DNA is TGTGCCAGCTCACCGAGGACTAGCGGAGATATCTACAATGAGCAGTTCTTC. Protein: CASSPRTSGDIYNEQFF.

The V gene is TRBV10-3, the J gene TRBJ1-2, with D hard to call. CDR1 and CDR2 from the germline V gene are ENHRY and SYGVKD. The V end was cut by 0 bases, the J end by 3 bases, with 5 bases between. This CDR3 region has 13 residues. The CDR3 DNA reads TGTGCCATCAGTGAGTCTGGAGACTATGGCTACACCTTC. Amino acid sequence: CAISESGDYGYTF.

This clone was observed a single time. V usage is TRBV7-9 and J usage is TRBJ2-7, with D unresolved. The CDR3 is 14 residues long. CDR1 is SEHNR, CDR2 FQNEAQ, per germline (reference sequence). The V end lost 4 bases, the J end lost 0 bases, and 10 bases lay between the germline ends. DNA of the CDR3: TGTGCCAGCAGCTCCACCTCGAGCTCCTACGAGCAGTACTTC. Amino acid sequence: CASSSTSSSYEQYF.

The V call is TRBV6-5, the J call TRBJ2-1; D remains unclear. This CDR3 is built from 16 residues. Between the trimmed V and J ends, which lost 2 bases and 2 bases, there was a span of 13 bases. CDR1 and CDR2 (germline): MNHEY, SVGAGI. The CDR3 DNA sequence: TGTGCCAGCAGTTACAGGGTTCCATCAGCCTACAATGAGCAGTTCTTC. It is translated as CASSYRVPSAYNEQFF.

CDR3 in amino acids: CASSIVGLGLENTEAFF. The CDR3 DNA follows: TGTGCCAGTAGTATAGTGGGCCTTGGACTGGAGAACACTGAAGCTTTCTTT. The gene calls are TRBV19 and TRBJ1-1; D not certain. V lost 1 base, J lost 1 base, and 16 bases lay in between. Germline V CDR1 and CDR2: LNHDA, SQIVND (reference sequence). This CDR3 is built from 17 residues.